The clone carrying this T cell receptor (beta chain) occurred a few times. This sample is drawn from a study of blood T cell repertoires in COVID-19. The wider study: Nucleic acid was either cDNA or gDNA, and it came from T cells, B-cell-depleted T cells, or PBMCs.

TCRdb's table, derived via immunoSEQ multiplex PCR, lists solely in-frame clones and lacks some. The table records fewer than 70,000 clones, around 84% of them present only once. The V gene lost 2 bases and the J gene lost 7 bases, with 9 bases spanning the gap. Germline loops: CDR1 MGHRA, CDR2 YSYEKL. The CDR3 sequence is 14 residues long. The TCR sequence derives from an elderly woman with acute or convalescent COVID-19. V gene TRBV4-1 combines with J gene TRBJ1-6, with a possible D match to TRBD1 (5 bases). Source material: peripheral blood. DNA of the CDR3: TGCGCCAGCAGCCAACAGGGAGGAAATTCACCCCTCCACTTT. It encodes CASSQQGGNSPLHF.